This TCR beta chain was retrieved from a study of T cells in Graves' hyperthyroidism and ophthalmopathy. Researchers amplified the TCR beta CDR3 regions from RNA transcripts. First-round RT-PCR with HTBI primers amplified the TCR CDR3 region. TCRdb reprocessed the multiplex PCR reads with MiXCR, giving one entry per CDR3 protein. The table lists about 150,000 distinct CDR3 sequences, 22% of them singletons. The study's findings and limits: Expanded thyroid clonotypes (above 0.001) were mostly also found in blood.

CDR3 length: 16 amino acids. Germline CDR1 SQVTM, CDR2 ANQGSEA. The V segment lost 0 bases and the J segment 4 bases; nucleotides outside the gene matches: 9. Diagnosing involved the use of clinical symptoms, serum thyroxine and TRAb, thyroid ultrasound and orbital computed tomography. As concerns this clonotype: Its specificity is unknown.

The genes are TRBV29-1 and TRBJ1-2; 9 nucleotides line up with TRBD1. This TCR was sampled from a woman between 45 and 65 years old with Graves' hyperthyroidism that later progressed to Graves' ophthalmopathy. Sequencing used blood. CDR3: CSVEDPGTGWGYGYTF. The CDR3 nucleotides are TGCAGCGTTGAAGATCCCGGGACAGGGTGGGGCTATGGCTACACCTTC. Full variable domain (missing parts from reference TRBV29-1 and TRBJ1-2): SAVISQKPSRDICQRGTSLTIQCQVDSQVTMMFWYRQQPGQSLTLIATANQGSEATYESGFVIDKFPISRPNLTFSTLTVSNMSPEDSSIYLCSVEDPGTGWGYGYTFGSGTRLTVV.